This T cell receptor beta chain was captured in a study of CD8+ T cells in alopecia areata. It was cDNA, reverse transcribed from extracted RNA, that served as the sequencing template. The data were produced by immunoSEQ multiplex PCR, yet TCRdb's version contains in-frame clones alone and is incomplete. Altogether around 290,000 clones were found in the sample, and no singletons occur. In this sample, this clone turned up a few times. Its matching antigen is unknown. Mouse names are used for the genes. CD4, CD8alpha, NKG2D, NKG2ACE and other markers guided sorting of pooled cutaneous lymph node cells. General study points: Scalp samples also contribute reads from the resident alphabeta T cells found in normal skin. The study found higher clonality in lesional than normal scalp, especially in alopecia totalis/universalis. Between patients, shared TCR sequences were less clear than in mice. This was possibly due in part to HLA diversity in the patient population.

The material sequenced was CD4+ T cells sorted from a lymph node. The sequence was collected from a C3H/HeJ mouse with alopecia areata. MHC haplotype here: H2-k.

The CDR3: CAWSLVRTGAYNSPLYF. CDR3 DNA, as far as it was read: TGTGCCTGGAGTCTCGTCCGGACAGGGGCTTATAATTCGCCC. J is TRBJ1-6 and V is TRBV31; 9 bases agree with TRBD1. With the read ending 3 residues before the CDR3 end, the germline J gene is used to fill in that end. TRBJ1-6 is designated an ORF whose function remains uncertain. This CDR3 region has 17 residues. The germline V gene encodes CDR1 GKSSPN and CDR2 SITVG. Trimming took 0 bases from V and 4 from J; bases not matched to a gene: 7.